Listed below are T cell receptor beta chains from one sample, sequenced in a study of synovial regulatory T cells in juvenile arthritis. Libraries were prepared by immunoSEQ multiplex PCR; TCRdb keeps only in-frame clonotypes and omits some of them. The sample holds 7,700 or so clones. Sequencing was done on a sample of Treg cells from blood. These receptors came from a donor younger than 30 with juvenile idiopathic arthritis. Both conserved end residues are part of each CDR3. Some rows mark clone size as missing; the rest say once, few, many or name a class of expanded clone.

J: TRBJ2-7; length: 13; size: NA; V: TRBV7-2; CDR3: CASSFGLVFEQYF
J: TRBJ2-7; length: 14; size: NA; V: TRBV6-1; CDR3: CASNLPGLADEQYF
J: TRBJ2-2; length: 13; size: NA; V: TRBV5-1; CDR3: CASRDAGTGELFF
J: TRBJ2-5; length: 13; size: NA; V: TRBV15; CDR3: CASQRGAAKTQYF
J: TRBJ2-7; length: 13; size: NA; V: TRBV10-3; CDR3: CAIRRGGAYEQYF
J: TRBJ1-1; length: 11; size: NA; V: TRBV19; CDR3: CASSEGLKAFF
J: TRBJ1-4; length: 14; size: NA; V: TRBV6-1; CDR3: CASRETARDEKLFF
J: TRBJ2-7; length: 16; size: medium-sized; V: TRBV5-1; CDR3: CASSQQPGTGTYEQYF
J: TRBJ2-1; length: 15; size: NA; V: TRBV11-3; CDR3: CASSYRTSGLNEQFF
J: TRBJ1-5; length: 15; size: NA; V: TRBV6-1; CDR3: CASNSQGYSNQPQHF
J: TRBJ2-7; length: 13; size: NA; V: TRBV29-1; CDR3: CSVTSGGGYEQYF
J: TRBJ2-7; length: 14; size: NA; V: TRBV7-2; CDR3: CASTLSGESYEQYF
J: TRBJ2-5; length: 14; size: NA; V: TRBV5-1; CDR3: CASSLGKLQETQYF
J: TRBJ2-7; length: 13; size: NA; V: TRBV5-1; CDR3: CASSLNPGYEQYF
J: TRBJ1-1; length: 14; size: NA; V: TRBV6-6; CDR3: CASRWDRGFDEAFF
J: TRBJ2-1; length: 15; size: NA; V: TRBV5-1; CDR3: CASSYRALNYNEQFF
J: TRBJ2-3; length: 15; size: NA; V: TRBV4-1; CDR3: CASSQLTSPIDTQYF
J: TRBJ1-3; length: 15; size: NA; V: TRBV11-2; CDR3: CASSLRANSGNTIYF
J: TRBJ1-2; length: 16; size: NA; V: TRBV19; CDR3: CASSAIQGSANYGYTF
J: TRBJ2-7; length: 12; size: NA; V: TRBV5-1; CDR3: CASSNPGYEQYF
J: TRBJ1-2; length: 13; size: medium-sized; V: TRBV18; CDR3: CASSPDRRYGYTF
J: TRBJ1-2; length: 16; size: NA; V: TRBV10-3; CDR3: CAISLTDRAAFYGYTF